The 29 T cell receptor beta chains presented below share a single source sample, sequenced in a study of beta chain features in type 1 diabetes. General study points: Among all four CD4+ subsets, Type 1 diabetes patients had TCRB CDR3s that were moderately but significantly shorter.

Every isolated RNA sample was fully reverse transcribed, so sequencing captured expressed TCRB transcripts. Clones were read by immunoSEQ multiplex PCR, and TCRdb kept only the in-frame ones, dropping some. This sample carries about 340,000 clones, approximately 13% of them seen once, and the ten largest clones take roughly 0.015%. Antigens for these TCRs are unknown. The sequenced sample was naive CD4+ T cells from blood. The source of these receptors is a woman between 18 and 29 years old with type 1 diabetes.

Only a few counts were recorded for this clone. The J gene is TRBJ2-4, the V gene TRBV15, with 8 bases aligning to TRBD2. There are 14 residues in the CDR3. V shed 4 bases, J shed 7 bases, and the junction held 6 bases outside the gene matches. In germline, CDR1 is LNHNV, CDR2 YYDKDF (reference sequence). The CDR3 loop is CATSKAGGWNIQYF. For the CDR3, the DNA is TGTGCCACCAGCAAGGCGGGGGGCTGGAACATTCAGTACTTC.

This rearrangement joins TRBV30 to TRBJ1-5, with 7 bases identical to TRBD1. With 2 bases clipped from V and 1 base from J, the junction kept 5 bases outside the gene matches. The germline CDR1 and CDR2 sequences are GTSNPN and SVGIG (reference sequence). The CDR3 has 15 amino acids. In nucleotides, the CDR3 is TGTGCCTGGAGTTCAGGGGGTCCCAGCAATCAGCCCCAGCATTTT. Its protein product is CAWSSGGPSNQPQHF.

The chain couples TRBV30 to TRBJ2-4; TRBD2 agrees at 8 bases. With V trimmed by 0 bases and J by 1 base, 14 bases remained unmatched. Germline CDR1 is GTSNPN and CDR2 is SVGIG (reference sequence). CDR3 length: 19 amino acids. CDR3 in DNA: TGTGCCTGGAGTGTACAGCGGGAGTTCCCCGCGCGGGCCAAAAACATTCAGTACTTC. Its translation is CAWSVQREFPARAKNIQYF.

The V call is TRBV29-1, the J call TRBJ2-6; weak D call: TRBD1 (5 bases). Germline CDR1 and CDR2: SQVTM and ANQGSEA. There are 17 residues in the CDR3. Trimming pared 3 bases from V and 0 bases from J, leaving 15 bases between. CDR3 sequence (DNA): TGCAGCGTTGAGGTGTCAGGGCCCCACTCTGGGGCCAACGTCCTGACTTTC. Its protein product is CSVEVSGPHSGANVLTF.

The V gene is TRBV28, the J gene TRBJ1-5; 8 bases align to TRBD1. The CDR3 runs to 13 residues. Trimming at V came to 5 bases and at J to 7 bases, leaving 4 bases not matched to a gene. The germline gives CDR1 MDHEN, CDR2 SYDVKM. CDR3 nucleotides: TGTGCCAGCAGTGGGACAGGCTGGCAGCCCCAGCATTTT. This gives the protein CASSGTGWQPQHF.

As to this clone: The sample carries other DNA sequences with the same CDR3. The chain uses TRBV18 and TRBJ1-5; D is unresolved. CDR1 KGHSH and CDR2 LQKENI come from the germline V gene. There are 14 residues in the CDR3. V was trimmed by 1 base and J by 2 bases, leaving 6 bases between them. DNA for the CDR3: TGTGCCAGCTCACCACAGCAGGGCAATCAGCCCCAGCATTTT. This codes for CASSPQQGNQPQHF.

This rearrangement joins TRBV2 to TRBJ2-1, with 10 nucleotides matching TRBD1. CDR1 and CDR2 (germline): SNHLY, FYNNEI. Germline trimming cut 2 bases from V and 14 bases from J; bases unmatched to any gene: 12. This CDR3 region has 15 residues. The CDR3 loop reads CASSESGQGVAGEFF. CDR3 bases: TGTGCCAGCAGTGAATCAGGACAGGGGGTAGCAGGGGAGTTCTTC.

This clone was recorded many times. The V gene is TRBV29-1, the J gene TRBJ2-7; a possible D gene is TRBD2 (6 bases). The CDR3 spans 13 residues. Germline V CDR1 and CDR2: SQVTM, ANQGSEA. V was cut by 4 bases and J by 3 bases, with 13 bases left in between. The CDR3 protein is CSVVGGRSYEQYF. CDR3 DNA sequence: TGCAGCGTTGTTGGAGGGCGAAGCTACGAGCAGTACTTC.

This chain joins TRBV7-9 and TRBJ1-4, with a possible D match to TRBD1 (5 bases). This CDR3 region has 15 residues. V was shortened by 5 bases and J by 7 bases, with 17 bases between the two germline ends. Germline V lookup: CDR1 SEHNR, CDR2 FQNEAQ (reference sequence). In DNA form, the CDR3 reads TGTGCCAGCAGCCCAGCCGGGACTTTAGGTGAAAAACTGTTTTTT. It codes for CASSPAGTLGEKLFF.

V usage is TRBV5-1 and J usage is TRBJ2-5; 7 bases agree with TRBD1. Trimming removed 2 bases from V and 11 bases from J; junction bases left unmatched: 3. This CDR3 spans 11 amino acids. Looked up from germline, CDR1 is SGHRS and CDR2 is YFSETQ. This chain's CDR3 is CASSFGDRQYF. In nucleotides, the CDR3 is TGCGCCAGCAGCTTCGGGGACAGACAGTACTTC.

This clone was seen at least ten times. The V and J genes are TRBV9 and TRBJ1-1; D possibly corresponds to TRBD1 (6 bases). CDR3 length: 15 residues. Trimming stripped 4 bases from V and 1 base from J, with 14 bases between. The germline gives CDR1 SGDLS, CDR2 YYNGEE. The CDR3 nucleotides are TGTGCCAGCAGCACGACGCCGACAGGGAACACTGAAGCTTTCTTT. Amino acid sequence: CASSTTPTGNTEAFF.

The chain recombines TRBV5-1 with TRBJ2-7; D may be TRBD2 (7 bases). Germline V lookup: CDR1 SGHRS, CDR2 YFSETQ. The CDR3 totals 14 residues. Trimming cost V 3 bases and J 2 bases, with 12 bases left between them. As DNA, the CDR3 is TGCGCCAGCAGCTCGAGGGGGGGCCCCTACGAGCAGTACTTC. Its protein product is CASSSRGGPYEQYF.

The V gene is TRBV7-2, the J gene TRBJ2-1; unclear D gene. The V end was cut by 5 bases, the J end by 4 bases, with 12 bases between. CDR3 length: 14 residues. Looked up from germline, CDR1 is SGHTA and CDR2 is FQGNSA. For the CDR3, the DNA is TGTGCCAGCAGCCCCCCGGGTGGGTACAATGAGCAGTTCTTC. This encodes CASSPPGGYNEQFF.

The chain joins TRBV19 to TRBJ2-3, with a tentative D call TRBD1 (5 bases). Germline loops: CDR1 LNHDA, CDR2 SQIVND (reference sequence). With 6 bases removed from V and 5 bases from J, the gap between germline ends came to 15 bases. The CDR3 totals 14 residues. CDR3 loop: CASSRQNPLDTQYF. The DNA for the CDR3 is TGTGCCAGTAGCAGACAGAATCCCCTAGATACGCAGTATTTT.

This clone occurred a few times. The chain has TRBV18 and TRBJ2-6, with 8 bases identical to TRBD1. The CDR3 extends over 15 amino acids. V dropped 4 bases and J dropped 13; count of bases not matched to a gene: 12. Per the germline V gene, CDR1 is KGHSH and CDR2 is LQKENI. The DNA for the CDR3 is TGTGCCAGCTCACGCACCACAGGGGGTGCCGGAGTCCTGACTTTC. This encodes CASSRTTGGAGVLTF.

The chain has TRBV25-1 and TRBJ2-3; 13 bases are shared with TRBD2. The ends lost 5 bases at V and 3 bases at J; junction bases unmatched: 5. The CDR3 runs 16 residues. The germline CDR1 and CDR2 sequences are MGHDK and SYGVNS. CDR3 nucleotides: TGTGCCAGCAGTACGGGACTAGCGGGATGGACAGATACGCAGTATTTT. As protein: CASSTGLAGWTDTQYF.

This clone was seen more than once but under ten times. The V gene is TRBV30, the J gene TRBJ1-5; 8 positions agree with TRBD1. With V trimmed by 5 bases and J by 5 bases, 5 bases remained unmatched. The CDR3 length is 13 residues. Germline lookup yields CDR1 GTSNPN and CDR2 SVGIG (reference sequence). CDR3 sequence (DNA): TGTGCCTGGGCCTCGACAGGGGATCAGCCCCAGCATTTT. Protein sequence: CAWASTGDQPQHF.

Here the CDR3 reads CASTTGQYNYGYTF. CDR3 nucleotide sequence: TGTGCCAGCACCACAGGACAGTATAACTATGGCTACACCTTC. The chain employs TRBV5-6 and TRBJ1-2, with D possibly being TRBD1 (6 bases). The germline V and J ends were trimmed by 6 bases and 1 base, with 13 bases remaining between them. Germline V gene sequence: CDR1 SGHDT, CDR2 YYEEEE. The CDR3 sequence is 14 residues long.

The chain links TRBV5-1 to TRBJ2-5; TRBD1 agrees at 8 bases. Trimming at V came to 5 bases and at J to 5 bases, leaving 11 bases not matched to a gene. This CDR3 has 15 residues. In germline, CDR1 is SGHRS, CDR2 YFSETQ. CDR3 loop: CASSQPGTGGETQYF. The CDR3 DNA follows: TGCGCCAGCAGTCAACCCGGGACAGGAGGGGAGACCCAGTACTTC.

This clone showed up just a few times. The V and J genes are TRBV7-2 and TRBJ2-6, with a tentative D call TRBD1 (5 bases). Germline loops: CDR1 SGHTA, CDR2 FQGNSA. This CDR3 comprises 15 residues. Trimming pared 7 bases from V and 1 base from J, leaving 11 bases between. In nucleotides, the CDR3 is TGTGCCAGCATCGTCCAGGGATCTGGGGCCAACGTCCTGACTTTC. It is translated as CASIVQGSGANVLTF.

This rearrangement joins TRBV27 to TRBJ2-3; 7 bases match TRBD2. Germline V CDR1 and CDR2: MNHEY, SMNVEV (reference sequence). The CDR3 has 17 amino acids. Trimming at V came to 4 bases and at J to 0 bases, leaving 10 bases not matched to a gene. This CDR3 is CASSSPPGRLSTDTQYF. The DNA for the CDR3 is TGTGCCAGCAGTTCCCCCCCCGGGAGGCTTAGCACAGATACGCAGTATTTT.

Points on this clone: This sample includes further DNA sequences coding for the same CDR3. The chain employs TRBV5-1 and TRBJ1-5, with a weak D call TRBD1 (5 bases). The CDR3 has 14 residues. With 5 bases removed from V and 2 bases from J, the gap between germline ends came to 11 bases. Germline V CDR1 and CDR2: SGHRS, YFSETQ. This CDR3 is CASSRTGGNQPQHF. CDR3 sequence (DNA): TGCGCCAGCAGTCGGACGGGGGGCAATCAGCCCCAGCATTTT.

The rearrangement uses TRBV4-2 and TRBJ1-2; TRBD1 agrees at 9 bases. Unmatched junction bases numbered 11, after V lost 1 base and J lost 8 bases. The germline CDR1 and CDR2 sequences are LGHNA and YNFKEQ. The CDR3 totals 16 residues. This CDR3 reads CASSQAKHGTGYGYTF. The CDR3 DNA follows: TGTGCCAGCAGCCAAGCCAAACACGGGACAGGGTACGGCTACACCTTC.

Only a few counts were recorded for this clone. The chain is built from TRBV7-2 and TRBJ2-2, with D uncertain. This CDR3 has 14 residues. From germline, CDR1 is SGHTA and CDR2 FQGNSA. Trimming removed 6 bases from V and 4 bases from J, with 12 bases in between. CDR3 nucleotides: TGTGCCAGCAGGACGCTAGTGCTCACCGGGGAGCTGTTTTTT. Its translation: CASRTLVLTGELFF.

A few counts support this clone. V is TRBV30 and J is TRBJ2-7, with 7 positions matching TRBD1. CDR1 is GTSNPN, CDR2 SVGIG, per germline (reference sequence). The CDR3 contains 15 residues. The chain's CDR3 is CAAETGVGFSSEQYV. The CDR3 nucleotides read TGTGCCGCAGAAACAGGGGTGGGTTTTTCCTCCGAGCAGTACGTC.

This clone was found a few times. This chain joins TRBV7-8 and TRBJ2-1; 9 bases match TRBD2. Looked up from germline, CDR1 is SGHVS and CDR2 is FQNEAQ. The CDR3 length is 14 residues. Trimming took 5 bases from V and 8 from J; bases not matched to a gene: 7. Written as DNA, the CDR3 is TGTGCCAGCAGCCTTGGGGTAGCGGGAGATGAGCAGTTCTTC. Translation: CASSLGVAGDEQFF. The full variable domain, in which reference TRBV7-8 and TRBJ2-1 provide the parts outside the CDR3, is GAGVSQSPRYKVAKRGQDVALRCDPISGHVSLFWYQQALGQGPEFLTYFQNEAQLDKSGLPSDRFFAERPEGSVSTLKIQRTQQEDSAVYLCASSLGVAGDEQFFGPGTRLTVL.

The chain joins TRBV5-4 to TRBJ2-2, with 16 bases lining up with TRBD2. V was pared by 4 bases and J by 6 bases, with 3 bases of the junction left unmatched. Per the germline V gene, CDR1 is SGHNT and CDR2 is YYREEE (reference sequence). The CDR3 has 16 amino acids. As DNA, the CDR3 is TGTGCCAGCAGCCCGGGGACTAGCGGGAGGGCCGGGGAGCTGTTTTTT. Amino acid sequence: CASSPGTSGRAGELFF.

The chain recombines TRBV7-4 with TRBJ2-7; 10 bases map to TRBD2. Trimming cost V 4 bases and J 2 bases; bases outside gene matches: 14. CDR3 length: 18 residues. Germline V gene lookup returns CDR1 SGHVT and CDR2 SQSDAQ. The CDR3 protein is CASSCLNPSGRSPYEQYV. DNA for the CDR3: TGTGCCAGCAGCTGCCTTAATCCTAGCGGGAGAAGCCCCTACGAGCAGTACGTC.

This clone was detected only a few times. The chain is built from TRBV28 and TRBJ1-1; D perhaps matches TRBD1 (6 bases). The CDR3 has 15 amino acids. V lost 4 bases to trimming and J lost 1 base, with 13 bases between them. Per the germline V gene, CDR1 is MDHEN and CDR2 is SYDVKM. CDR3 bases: TGTGCCAGCAGTTCACGGGACACCGCGAACACTGAAGCTTTCTTT. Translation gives CASSSRDTANTEAFF.